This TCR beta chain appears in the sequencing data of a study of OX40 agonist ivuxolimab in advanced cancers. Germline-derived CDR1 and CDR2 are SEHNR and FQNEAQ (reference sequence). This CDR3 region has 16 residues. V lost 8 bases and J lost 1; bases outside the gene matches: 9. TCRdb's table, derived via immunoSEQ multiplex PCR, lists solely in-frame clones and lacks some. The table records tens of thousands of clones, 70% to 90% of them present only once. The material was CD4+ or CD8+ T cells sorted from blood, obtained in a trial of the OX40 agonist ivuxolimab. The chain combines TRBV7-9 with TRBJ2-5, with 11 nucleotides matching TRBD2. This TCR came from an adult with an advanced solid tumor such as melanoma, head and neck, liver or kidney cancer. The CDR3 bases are TGTGCCAGCGAGAGTGGGACTAGCGGTTTCCAAGAGACCCAGTACTTC. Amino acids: CASESGTSGFQETQYF.